This entry lists 21 T cell receptor beta chains sequenced from one sample in a study of neurological immune-mediated disorders. TCRdb re-called the 5' RACE reads through MiXCR, storing one row per CDR3 protein. Here the sample spans about 50,000 distinct CDR3 sequences, 4% to 5.5% being singletons. The sample was PBMCs. The receptors shown here come from a man aged 50 to 60 with multiple sclerosis.

This clonotype was recorded many times. The chain combines TRBV20-1 with TRBJ2-7; 7 nucleotides match TRBD1. The trim removed 6 bases at V and 5 bases at J, leaving 16 bases unmatched. Germline V gene lookup returns CDR1 DFQATT and CDR2 SNEGSKA (reference sequence). CDR3 length equals 15 residues. The chain's CDR3 is CSAVMRRQGADEQYF. CDR3 nucleotides: TGCAGTGCCGTGATGAGGAGACAGGGAGCTGACGAGCAGTACTTC.

This clonotype appeared many times. This chain joins TRBV14 and TRBJ1-4; D is unclear. Germline CDR1 is SGHDN and CDR2 is FVKESK. Trimming pared 0 bases from V and 0 bases from J, leaving 5 bases between. The CDR3 runs to 15 residues. The CDR3 nucleotides are TGTGCCAGCAGCCAAGATGTTGCAACTAATGAAAAACTGTTTTTT. Translated, it gives CASSQDVATNEKLFF.

This chain links TRBV5-1 with TRBJ1-1; the D gene is possibly TRBD1 (5 bases). CDR1 is SGHRS and CDR2 is YFSETQ in the germline V gene. Trimming pared 6 bases from V and 1 base from J, leaving 13 bases between. The CDR3 is 14 amino acids. The CDR3 reads CASTLGGENTEAFF. The CDR3 DNA reads as TGCGCCAGCACCCTGGGAGGGGAGAACACTGAAGCTTTCTTT.

In this sample, this clonotype turned up many times. The chain carries TRBV20-1 and TRBJ2-7; D ambiguous. Looked up from germline, CDR1 is DFQATT and CDR2 is SNEGSKA (reference sequence). V was shortened by 0 bases and J by 0 bases, with 3 bases between the two germline ends. The CDR3 is made up of 12 amino acids. CDR3 DNA: TGCAGTGCTAGAGACAGCTCCTACGAGCAGTACTTC. Protein product: CSARDSSYEQYF.

In this sample, this clonotype turned up many times. The chain joins TRBV20-1 to TRBJ2-2; D assignment may be TRBD1 or TRBD2 (5 bases each). Trimming removed 6 bases at V and 10 bases at J, with 18 bases between. Per the germline V gene, CDR1 is DFQATT and CDR2 is SNEGSKA (reference sequence). The CDR3 covers 13 residues. The CDR3 spells CSANRLPQEELFF. The DNA of the CDR3 is TGCAGTGCCAATCGACTACCACAGGAGGAGCTGTTTTTT.

The gene calls are TRBV14 and TRBJ2-7; weak D call: TRBD2 (5 bases). Germline V gene data show CDR1 as SGHDN and CDR2 as FVKESK. The CDR3 covers 14 residues. V shed 2 bases and J shed 6 bases, with 14 bases lying between them. The CDR3 region has the DNA TGTGCCAGCAGCCAAATTCGAGGGTTGGGCGAGCAGTACTTC. Its translation is CASSQIRGLGEQYF.

This clonotype was picked up many times. The germline gene is not matched at one end of the junction; a read error may be the cause. This chain links TRBV5-1 with TRBJ2-7, with TRBD1 identical over 10 bases. Germline V lookup: CDR1 SGHRS, CDR2 YFSETQ. This CDR3 has 14 amino acids. The CDR3 nucleotides are TGTGCCAGCAGCTTAGGACAGGGGGCCTACGAGCAGTACTTC. Translation: CASSLGQGAYEQYF.

This chain links TRBV5-1 with TRBJ2-7, with 9 bases lining up with TRBD1. The V and J ends lost 0 bases and 5 bases, in that order; junction bases with no gene match: 6. This CDR3 contains 15 residues. Germline V CDR1 and CDR2: SGHRS, YFSETQ. Here the CDR3 DNA reads TGCGCCAGCAGCTTGGTGGGACAGGGAATCCACGAGCAGTACTTC. Translating gives CASSLVGQGIHEQYF.

V and J are TRBV20-1 and TRBJ2-3; the D gene could be TRBD1 or TRBD2 (5 bases each). Germline V gene data show CDR1 as DFQATT and CDR2 as SNEGSKA (reference sequence). CDR3 size: 11 residues. V dropped 5 bases and J dropped 6 bases, with 9 bases sitting between them. The CDR3 region has the DNA TGCAGTGCTCCCTGGGGGGATACGCAGTATTTT. Its protein product is CSAPWGDTQYF.

The chain links TRBV20-1 to TRBJ2-3; D is ambiguous. The CDR3 is 9 amino acids. Germline assignment: CDR1 DFQATT and CDR2 SNEGSKA (reference sequence). Trimming shortened V by 7 bases and J by 2 bases, and 1 base separated the two germline ends. The CDR3 protein is CSVTDTQYF. The DNA for the CDR3 is TGCAGTGTCACAGATACGCAGTATTTT.

This clonotype has a count of ten or more. The chain links TRBV11-3 to TRBJ1-1, with TRBD1 matching over 8 bases. V gave up 4 bases and J gave up 1 base; unmatched junction bases: 5. Germline CDR1 SGHNT, CDR2 YENEEA. The length of the CDR3 is 15 residues. CDR3 region: CASSYGQGQNTEAFF. CDR3 DNA: TGTGCCAGCAGCTATGGACAGGGACAGAACACTGAAGCTTTCTTT.

This clonotype was observed at least ten times. This chain joins TRBV5-1 and TRBJ2-1; D possibly corresponds to TRBD2 (6 bases). CDR3 length: 19 amino acids. Trimming cost V 4 bases and J 2 bases, with 25 bases left between them. Germline CDR1 is SGHRS and CDR2 is YFSETQ. This CDR3 reads CASSKSERGGGGAYNEQFF. DNA of the CDR3: TGCGCCAGCAGCAAATCGGAAAGGGGTGGTGGCGGGGCCTACAATGAGCAGTTCTTC.

The table lists this clonotype with a few counts. The genes are TRBV21-1 and TRBJ2-4; the DNA was not used to check the table's D call, TRBD1. TRBV21-1 is a pseudogene locus. This CDR3 region has 14 residues. In DNA form, the CDR3 reads TGTGCCAGCAGCAAAGATGTCAGGGAAAACATTCAGTACTTC. Its protein product is CASSKDVRENIQYF.

In its sample, this clonotype was seen many times. The V gene is TRBV7-8, the J gene TRBJ1-1; D call uncertain. The CDR3 loop spans 11 amino acids. Germline V gene lookup returns CDR1 SGHVS and CDR2 FQNEAQ. V was cut by 5 bases and J by 8 bases, with 9 bases left in between. As DNA, the CDR3 is TGTGCCAGCAGCCTCCGATCCGAAGCTTTCTTT. Amino acids: CASSLRSEAFF.

This clonotype was counted a few times. The chain combines TRBV5-1 with TRBJ2-7, with D possibly being TRBD2 (6 bases). This CDR3 is built from 13 residues. Germline V gives CDR1 SGHRS, CDR2 YFSETQ. V was shortened by 2 bases and J by 3 bases, with 9 bases between the two germline ends. CDR3 bases: TGCGCCAGCAGCTTTACTAGCATCTACGAGCAGTACTTC. This translates into CASSFTSIYEQYF.

Notes on this clonotype: It may be a read error: a sequence one base away is much more abundant. The V and J genes are TRBV10-3 and TRBJ2-3; TRBD2 might be the D (5 bases). Trimming stripped 6 bases from V and 3 bases from J, with 13 bases between. CDR1 ENHRY and CDR2 SYGVKD come from the germline V gene. The CDR3 is made up of 14 amino acids. CDR3 sequence (DNA): TGTGCCATCAGCCCGGGAATAGCGACAGATACGCAGTATTTT. Translating gives CAISPGIATDTQYF.

This clonotype has a count of ten or more. One end of the junction varies from germline; a read error may be responsible. The chain is built from TRBV20-1 and TRBJ1-6; TRBD1 is a possible D gene (5 bases). The CDR3 spans 10 residues. The V gene's germline CDR1 is DFQATT and CDR2 SNEGSKA (reference sequence). The CDR3 bases are TGCAGTACTACAGGTTACGCCCTCAACTTT. As protein: CSTTGYALNF.

This clonotype was picked up many times. This sequence joins TRBV7-3 and TRBJ2-5; D is possibly TRBD2 (5 bases). V shed 0 bases and J shed 5 bases, with 7 bases lying between them. Germline CDR1 and CDR2: SGHTA and FQGTGA. CDR3 length equals 13 residues. The CDR3 DNA sequence: TGTGCCAGCAGCTTAACGCGGGTTGAGACCCAGTACTTC. Residues: CASSLTRVETQYF.

In this sample, this clonotype turned up many times. The chain recombines TRBV2 with TRBJ1-2, with 7 bases fitting TRBD1. V gave up 5 bases and J gave up 8 bases; unmatched junction bases: 8. CDR3 length equals 13 residues. Germline CDR1 SNHLY, CDR2 FYNNEI. CDR3 DNA: TGTGCCAGCAGTAGGGACAGATATGAGGGCTACACCTTC. Its translation: CASSRDRYEGYTF.

In this sample, this clonotype turned up many times. The chain links TRBV3-1 to TRBJ1-2, with D perhaps TRBD1 (6 bases). The CDR3 sequence is 14 residues long. The germline V and J ends were trimmed by 6 bases and 7 bases, with 18 bases remaining between them. Per the germline V gene, CDR1 is LGHDT and CDR2 is YNNKEL (reference sequence). CDR3 in DNA: TGTGCCAGCAGGCCCAGGGACACCGAAGGTGGCTACACCTTC. Protein: CASRPRDTEGGYTF.

This clonotype was counted many times. Here the CDR3 reads CASSSDRAYGYTF. CDR3 DNA sequence: TGTGCCAGCAGCTCGGACAGGGCATATGGCTACACCTTC. The V call is TRBV5-6, the J call TRBJ1-2; 8 bases are a match to TRBD1. The CDR3 spans 13 residues. J lost 5 bases, V lost 3 bases, and 3 bases had no gene match. Looked up from germline, CDR1 is SGHDT and CDR2 is YYEEEE.